The sequence of this T cell receptor beta chain was determined in a study of cytomegalovirus exposure and HLA in healthy donors. Across the study: The study's early data release held some 85 million unique TCRs from HLA-typed donors.

The PCR used 60 Vbeta and 13 Jbeta primers. This table comes from immunoSEQ multiplex PCR, and its TCRdb copy is limited to in-frame clones, with some not included. The sample totals roughly 80,000 clones. The ends lost 8 bases at V and 3 bases at J; junction bases unmatched: 16. The length of the CDR3 is 17 residues. Study-wide findings and caveats: A later analysis reported that several of the most significant clusters appeared to be linked to common viral pathogens, among them Epstein-Barr virus.

To note about this clone: Its specificity is not known.

What was sequenced was PBMCs. The receptor was isolated from a girl aged 5 to 17 in good health and CMV-seropositive. The chain employs TRBV23-1 and TRBJ2-7; 10 positions agree with TRBD2. TRBV23-1 is known as an ORF, though its function is uncertain. The CDR3 loop is CASGRAGGPIKIYEQYF. CDR3 DNA sequence: TGCGCCAGCGGCCGAGCGGGGGGGCCGATTAAAATCTACGAGCAGTACTTC.